These 30 T cell receptor beta chains came from one sample sequenced in a study of blood T cell repertoires in COVID-19. The method was immunoSEQ multiplex PCR; TCRdb's version includes in-frame clones alone and lacks a portion of them. There are under 450,000 clones in the sample; about four fifths occur only once, and approximately 5.4% lies in the top ten. Sequenced sample: PBMCs or T cells enriched from blood (not recorded which). These receptors came from a woman in her forties or fifties who had recovered from COVID-19.

The chain combines TRBV5-4 with TRBJ2-5; possible D gene TRBD2, 5 bases. There are 13 residues in the CDR3. Germline-derived CDR1 and CDR2 are SGHNT and YYREEE (reference sequence). V was cut by 0 bases and J by 5 bases, with 8 bases left in between. The DNA of the CDR3 is TGTGCCAGCAGCTTGGAATCGGGGGAGACCCAGTACTTC. Its protein product is CASSLESGETQYF.

The chain has TRBV7-9 and TRBJ2-1; 9 bases match TRBD2. Trimming removed 6 bases from V and 2 bases from J; junction bases left unmatched: 11. This CDR3 is built from 17 residues. Per germline, CDR1 SEHNR and CDR2 FQNEAQ (reference sequence). Here the CDR3 reads CASSRIGLANTYNEQFF. The CDR3 bases are TGTGCCAGCAGTCGGATCGGACTAGCGAACACCTACAATGAGCAGTTCTTC.

This chain links TRBV10-3 with TRBJ1-2, with TRBD1 identical over 9 bases. The J segment lost 2 bases and the V segment lost 7 bases, leaving 8 bases of the junction unmatched. The CDR3 extends over 15 amino acids. The germline V gene has CDR1 ENHRY and CDR2 SYGVKD. CDR3 DNA sequence: TGTGCCATCACCGGCGGGGACAGGGAGAACTATGGCTACACCTTC. Its protein product is CAITGGDRENYGYTF.

The J gene is TRBJ1-1, the V gene TRBV6-5; D remains ambiguous. CDR3 length: 14 residues. Per the germline V gene, CDR1 is MNHEY and CDR2 is SVGAGI. Trimming took off 6 bases at V and 3 bases at J, with 14 bases between the two ends. CDR3 amino acids: CASRMTGEDTEAFF. The CDR3 bases are TGTGCCAGCAGAATGACCGGGGAGGACACTGAAGCTTTCTTT.

This clone was recorded a few times. The chain uses TRBV6-5 and TRBJ1-2, with 7 bases that match TRBD1. The germline V gene encodes CDR1 MNHEY and CDR2 SVGAGI. CDR3 length equals 15 residues. Trimming at V came to 0 bases and at J to 5 bases, leaving 6 bases not matched to a gene. The CDR3 sequence is CASSYSARGQYGYTF. The CDR3 DNA is TGTGCCAGCAGTTACTCGGCAAGGGGGCAGTATGGCTACACCTTC.

This chain links TRBV7-2 with TRBJ1-1, with D possibly matching TRBD1 (6 bases). Germline CDR1 is SGHTA and CDR2 is FQGNSA. The CDR3 loop spans 14 amino acids. Trimming removed 4 bases at V and 5 bases at J, with 14 bases between. CDR3 sequence: CASSSKGGVTEAFF. Here the CDR3 DNA reads TGTGCCAGCAGCTCGAAAGGGGGGGTAACTGAAGCTTTCTTT.

The chain combines TRBV3-1 (or the pseudogene TRBV3-2) with TRBJ1-4, with 7 bases that match TRBD1. The CDR3 is 13 amino acids. J was trimmed by 7 bases and V by 8 bases; bases with no gene match: 7. Germline V gene data show CDR1 as LGHDT and CDR2 as YNNKEL (reference sequence). The CDR3 bases are TGTGCCAGCCGACGACAGGGCGGTGAAAAACTGTTTTTT. Encoded protein: CASRRQGGEKLFF.

The J gene is TRBJ2-1, the V gene TRBV5-4, with D unclear. Deletions cut 3 bases from V and 6 bases from J, with 7 bases between. There are 12 residues in the CDR3. The germline CDR1 and CDR2 sequences are SGHNT and YYREEE (reference sequence). CDR3 nucleotides: TGTGCCAGCAGCTCCCCTAGCAATGAGCAGTTCTTC. This sequence encodes CASSSPSNEQFF.

This clone was observed once. The V call is TRBV30, the J call TRBJ2-3, with D tentatively TRBD1 (6 bases). Per the germline V gene, CDR1 is GTSNPN and CDR2 is SVGIG (reference sequence). The CDR3 runs to 12 residues. V lost 6 bases and J lost 5, with 12 bases in between. CDR3 nucleotides: TGTGCCTGTAACCTAGGGGGAGATACGCAGTATTTT. Translating gives CACNLGGDTQYF.

Concerning this clone: Other DNA variants within this sample encode the same CDR3. V and J are TRBV2 and TRBJ1-1; 7 bases agree with TRBD1. CDR1 and CDR2 from the germline V gene are SNHLY and FYNNEI. The J segment lost 5 bases and the V segment lost 5 bases, leaving 2 bases of the junction unmatched. This CDR3 is built from 12 residues. CDR3 protein: CASSPQGTEAFF. The CDR3 nucleotides are TGTGCCAGCAGTCCACAGGGGACTGAAGCTTTCTTT.

V is TRBV19 and J is TRBJ1-5; D remains unclear. The CDR3 has 15 amino acids. Germline V CDR1 and CDR2: LNHDA, SQIVND (reference sequence). Trimming stripped 3 bases from V and 7 bases from J, with 16 bases between. The CDR3 nucleotides read TGTGCCAGTAGTATTGAGGCCCCATCGCGGCAGCCCCAGCATTTT. This encodes CASSIEAPSRQPQHF. Combining the CDR3 with reference TRBV19 and TRBJ1-5 gives the whole variable domain DGGITQSPKYLFRKEGQNVTLSCEQNLNHDAMYWYRQDPGQGLRLIYYSQIVNDFQKGDIAEGYSVSREKKESFPLTVTSAQKNPTAFYLCASSIEAPSRQPQHFGDGTRLSIL.

J is TRBJ2-3 and V is TRBV6-1; D might be TRBD1 (6 bases). From germline, CDR1 is MNHNS and CDR2 SASEGT. The V gene lost 1 base and the J gene lost 5 bases, with 19 bases spanning the gap. The CDR3 has 17 residues. In DNA, the CDR3 is TGTGCCAGCAGTGAAGTCGGTGGGGCAGGGGCGGGAGATACGCAGTATTTT. Its protein is CASSEVGGAGAGDTQYF.

This chain uses TRBV7-2 with TRBJ2-3, with 7 bases lining up with TRBD1. This CDR3 spans 16 amino acids. Germline CDR1 SGHTA, CDR2 FQGNSA. Germline trimming cut 5 bases from V and 5 bases from J; bases unmatched to any gene: 13. DNA of the CDR3: TGTGCCAGCAGCCCAAGACAGACAGGGTTGGGAGATACGCAGTATTTT. As protein: CASSPRQTGLGDTQYF.

This clone occurred a few times. The V gene is TRBV7-2, the J gene TRBJ2-3; D not resolved. The V end was cut by 4 bases, the J end by 0 bases, with 5 bases between. Looked up from germline, CDR1 is SGHTA and CDR2 is FQGNSA. The CDR3 has 13 amino acids. The CDR3 spells CASSSPSTDTQYF. In DNA form, the CDR3 reads TGTGCCAGCAGCTCCCCGAGCACAGATACGCAGTATTTT.

The chain employs TRBV25-1 and TRBJ1-5; 7 positions agree with TRBD1. V lost 6 bases, J lost 4 bases, and 0 bases stayed unmatched. Germline V gene sequence: CDR1 MGHDK, CDR2 SYGVNS. CDR3 length equals 12 residues. CDR3 region: CASRQGNQPQHF. The CDR3, as DNA: TGTGCCAGCAGACAGGGGAATCAGCCCCAGCATTTT. Filled out from reference TRBV25-1 and TRBJ1-5, the complete variable domain reads EADIYQTPRYLVIGTGKKITLECSQTMGHDKMYWYQQDPGMELHLIHYSYGVNSTEKGDLSSESTVSRIRTEHFPLTLESARPSHTSQYLCASRQGNQPQHFGDGTRLSIL.

A few counts support this clone. The chain is built from TRBV19 and TRBJ2-7, with 8 bases matching TRBD1. CDR3 size: 14 residues. CDR1 is LNHDA, CDR2 SQIVND, per germline (reference sequence). The V gene end was trimmed by 5 bases and the J gene end by 3 bases; junction bases not matched to a gene: 6. The CDR3 protein is CASSVRGPGYEQYF. CDR3 DNA sequence: TGTGCCAGTAGTGTCAGGGGGCCTGGCTACGAGCAGTACTTC.

V is TRBV6-5 and J is TRBJ1-5, with D possibly TRBD1 on 5 matching bases. This CDR3 has 15 amino acids. V was shortened by 7 bases and J by 4 bases, with 17 bases between the two germline ends. Germline CDR1 and CDR2: MNHEY and SVGAGI. Here the CDR3 reads CASKLVQGGNQPQHF. The CDR3 region has the DNA TGTGCCAGCAAGTTGGTCCAGGGTGGGAATCAGCCCCAGCATTTT.

For the CDR3, the DNA is TGTGCCAGCAGCCGACAGGGGTTTCGATATACGCAGTATTTT. Protein product: CASSRQGFRYTQYF. V is TRBV7-9 and J is TRBJ2-3; TRBD1 matches 8 bases. Germline CDR1 SEHNR, CDR2 FQNEAQ (reference sequence). This CDR3 is built from 14 residues. J lost 7 bases, V lost 5 bases, and 8 bases had no gene match.

The chain joins TRBV7-6 to TRBJ2-7; 14 bases align to TRBD2. The CDR3 is made up of 14 amino acids. Unmatched junction bases numbered 3, after V lost 5 bases and J lost 6 bases. Germline CDR1 and CDR2: SGHVS and FNYEAQ. This CDR3 is CASSPGLAGVEQYF. The CDR3 DNA follows: TGTGCCAGCAGCCCGGGACTAGCGGGAGTCGAGCAGTACTTC.

The V and J genes are TRBV4-2 and TRBJ2-1; D is possibly TRBD1 (6 bases). The CDR3 spans 13 residues. Germline V gene lookup returns CDR1 LGHNA and CDR2 YNFKEQ. Trimming stripped 3 bases from V and 6 bases from J, with 9 bases between. The CDR3 nucleotides read TGTGCCAGCAGCCAGCGAGGGGGCAATGAGCAGTTCTTC. As protein: CASSQRGGNEQFF.

The genes are TRBV4-1 and TRBJ2-7; D may be TRBD2 (7 bases). V lost 4 bases and J 4 bases, leaving 35 bases between the germline ends. This CDR3 is built from 21 residues. Germline V gene lookup returns CDR1 MGHRA and CDR2 YSYEKL. CDR3 nucleotide sequence: TGCGCCAGCAGCCCTGACACGGGAGGCAGGGGTTCCCTTGGAGGATTTTACGAGCAGTACTTC. Translated, it gives CASSPDTGGRGSLGGFYEQYF.

The chain joins TRBV7-8 to TRBJ1-5; tentative D call: TRBD1 (5 bases). Germline CDR1 SGHVS, CDR2 FQNEAQ. The CDR3 has 16 residues. Trimming pared 3 bases from V and 2 bases from J, leaving 14 bases between. CDR3: CASSFFGGIGNQPQHF. The DNA of the CDR3 is TGTGCCAGCAGCTTCTTTGGGGGGATAGGCAATCAGCCCCAGCATTTT.

This clone has more than one count but fewer than ten. The rearrangement links TRBV30 to TRBJ2-7; 7 nucleotides align to TRBD2. The CDR3 length is 13 residues. The germline V gene encodes CDR1 GTSNPN and CDR2 SVGIG (reference sequence). The junction had 5 bases not matched to a gene; V was cut back by 0 bases and J by 6 bases. The CDR3 sequence is CAWSVGTTGEQYF. DNA of the CDR3: TGTGCCTGGAGTGTAGGGACTACGGGCGAGCAGTACTTC.

The chain has TRBV4-3 and TRBJ1-6, with TRBD1 matching 9 bases. This CDR3 has 15 residues. Germline CDR1 is LGHNA and CDR2 is YSLEER. With V trimmed by 0 bases and J by 8 bases, 2 bases remained unmatched. This CDR3 is CASSQETGGDSPLHF. The CDR3 bases are TGCGCCAGCAGCCAAGAGACAGGGGGTGATTCACCCCTCCACTTT.

The V call is TRBV27, the J call TRBJ1-2; D is possibly TRBD1 (6 bases). Germline loops: CDR1 MNHEY, CDR2 SMNVEV (reference sequence). V shed 5 bases and J shed 4 bases, with 11 bases lying between them. The CDR3 loop spans 13 amino acids. The CDR3 nucleotides are TGTGCCAGCAGTCCCGGGACACCCTATGGCTACACCTTC. Translating gives CASSPGTPYGYTF.

V and J are TRBV29-1 and TRBJ1-6; D not resolved. This CDR3 spans 13 amino acids. Trimming took off 4 bases at V and 6 bases at J, with 10 bases between the two ends. CDR1 is SQVTM, CDR2 ANQGSEA, per germline. The CDR3 sequence is CSVGESSNSPLHF. The CDR3 nucleotides read TGCAGCGTTGGCGAATCGAGTAATTCACCCCTCCACTTT.

The J gene is TRBJ1-1, the V gene TRBV19; TRBD1 matches at 7 bases. The germline CDR1 and CDR2 sequences are LNHDA and SQIVND (reference sequence). Losses at the gene ends were 5 bases for V and 7 bases for J; bases not matched to a gene: 10. This CDR3 spans 14 amino acids. Here the CDR3 DNA reads TGTGCCAGTAGTGTAGGGGGCAAGTGGGGTGAAGCTTTCTTT. The encoded protein is CASSVGGKWGEAFF. The variable domain in full, with the rest retrieved from reference TRBV19 and TRBJ1-1, is DGGITQSPKYLFRKEGQNVTLSCEQNLNHDAMYWYRQDPGQGLRLIYYSQIVNDFQKGDIAEGYSVSREKKESFPLTVTSAQKNPTAFYLCASSVGGKWGEAFFGQGTRLTVV.

This clone was detected only once. The chain uses TRBV10-3 and TRBJ1-4, with 9 nucleotides matching TRBD1. The CDR3 is made up of 14 amino acids. The trim removed 5 bases at V and 8 bases at J, leaving 6 bases unmatched. Germline CDR1 ENHRY, CDR2 SYGVKD. The CDR3 region has the DNA TGTGCCATCAGTTTGGGACAGGGAAACGAAAAACTGTTTTTT. It specifies CAISLGQGNEKLFF.

This clone appeared a few times. CDR3 DNA sequence: TGTGCCAGCAGCTCGGGACAATGGGGATGTCAACTGTTTTTT. It specifies CASSSGQWGCQLFF. The V call is TRBV7-4, the J call TRBJ1-4; D possibly corresponds to TRBD1 (6 bases). V gave up 4 bases and J gave up 12 bases, with 18 bases separating them. CDR1 is SGHVT and CDR2 is SQSDAQ in the germline V gene. This CDR3 is built from 14 residues. Together with reference TRBV7-4 and TRBJ1-4, the CDR3 gives the full variable domain: GAGVSQSPRYKVAKRGRDVALRCDSISGHVTLYWYRQTLGQGSEVLTYSQSDAQRDKSGRPSGRFSAERPERSVSTLKIQRTEQGDSAVYLCASSSGQWGCQLFFGSGTQLSVL.

In its sample, this clone was seen a few times. The chain employs TRBV18 and TRBJ2-3; D may be TRBD1 (5 bases). V lost 2 bases to trimming and J lost 1 base, with 16 bases between them. The germline V gene has CDR1 KGHSH and CDR2 LQKENI. This CDR3 region has 17 residues. In DNA, the CDR3 is TGTGCCAGCTCACCAGCTCCAGGGAAGGTGGGCACAGATACGCAGTATTTT. Translated, it gives CASSPAPGKVGTDTQYF. The full variable domain, completed using reference TRBV18 and TRBJ2-3, is NAGVMQNPRHLVRRRGQEARLRCSPMKGHSHVYWYRQLPEEGLKFMVYLQKENIIDESGMPKERFSAEFPKEGPSILRIQQVVRGDSAAYFCASSPAPGKVGTDTQYFGPGTRLTVL.